This T cell receptor beta chain was captured by sequencing in a study of T cell repertoires in cytomegalovirus infection. Overall study context: Based on public TCR beta signatures, there were indications of CMV infection and of a matching HLA type.

TCRdb processed the reads anew with MiXCR; each CDR3 protein has one entry. The sample shows 200,000 to 300,000 distinct CDR3 sequences, roughly an eighth of them seen only once. The CDR3 sequence is 15 residues long. CDR1 and CDR2 (germline): SEHNR, FQNEAQ (reference sequence). V lost 1 base to trimming and J lost 4 bases, with 12 bases between them. Findings and caveats of the study: Carriage of CMV together with the relevant HLA was identifiable through cumulative public TCR beta family frequency. HLA-C-restricted CMV clonotypes gave the most frequent clonotype in two of eight donors.

With regard to this clonotype: The antigen is not known.

This chain links TRBV7-9 with TRBJ2-3; perhaps TRBD1 as D (5 bases). The source is a human donor in good health (CMV status not recorded). Some clones in this sample may be carry-over from other donors' samples. The source material was PBMCs. CDR3 residues: CASSLGPRVPDTQYF. In DNA form, the CDR3 reads TGTGCCAGCAGCTTAGGACCCAGGGTTCCAGATACGCAGTATTTT.